This T cell receptor (beta chain) was sequenced in a study of breast tumors, draining lymph nodes, adjacent tissues. Details on this clonotype: Antigen: not known.

Germline V gene sequence: CDR1 KGHSH, CDR2 LQKENI. The CDR3 is made up of 17 amino acids. V gave up 2 bases and J gave up 5 bases; unmatched junction bases: 5. Axillary draining lymph nodes of breast cancer patients supplied the node samples. Broader study findings: Tumor TCR diversity was below lymph nodes but above nontumor tissue. Data fit most tumor T cells coming from lymph node, expanding in tumor. Luminal-like breast cancer showed significantly higher tumor–nontumor repertoire similarity than basal-like.

TCRdb called the multiplex PCR reads again in MiXCR, with one record for every CDR3 protein. Found here are 200,000 or so distinct CDR3 sequences, 25% to 40% of them singletons; the top ten hold roughly 4.3%. The clonotype originates from a female donor with breast cancer. Some clones in this sample may be carry-over from other donors' samples. The chain joins TRBV18 to TRBJ2-2; the match to TRBD2 covers 13 bases. Sequencing used axillary lymph node tissue. The CDR3 DNA is TGTGCCAGCTCACCAACCCGGACTAGCGGGGGTACCGGGGAGCTGTTTTTT. Amino acid sequence: CASSPTRTSGGTGELFF.